Listed below are T cell receptor beta chains from one sample, sequenced in a study of blood T cells in healthy people across ages. MiXCR, run by TCRdb on the 5' RACE reads, gives a single entry per CDR3 protein. The sample carries around 970,000 distinct CDR3 sequences, approximately 50% recorded once. Sequenced sample: blood. These receptors originate from a woman aged 55 to 70 in good health. Each CDR3 is given with its conserved first and last residue. Fields, in order: J gene, D gene, clone size, V gene, CDR3 protein, CDR3 DNA. D genes are given only for firm matches. Part of the rows lack a size; the others show once, few, many or a class for expanded clones.

TRBJ2-7 . many TRBV7-9 CASSPGRSTYEQYF TGTGCCAGCAGCCCCGGGCGTAGTACCTACGAGCAGTACTTC
TRBJ2-5 . few TRBV21-1 CASSKEDRGASETQYF TGTGCCAGCAGCAAGGAGGACAGGGGAGCGTCGGAGACCCAGTACTTC
TRBJ2-3 TRBD2 . TRBV5-1 CASSSRELGDTQYF TGCGCCAGCAGCTCGCGGGAGCTAGGAGATACGCAGTATTTT
TRBJ1-5 . . TRBV20-1 CSADEWTGRNGQPQHF TGCAGTGCTGACGAGTGGACCGGGAGAAACGGTCAGCCCCAGCATTTT
TRBJ2-1 . once TRBV6-2/TRBV6-3 CVTQKTGSYNEQFF TGTGTCACCCAAAAGACAGGTTCCTACAATGAGCAGTTCTTC
TRBJ2-7 . . TRBV7-9 CASSPTGRGFRYEQYF TGTGCCAGCAGCCCCACAGGTCGGGGGTTCCGCTACGAGCAGTACTTC
TRBJ2-7 TRBD2 . TRBV3-1 CASGQGTSGSYEQYF TGTGCCAGCGGCCAAGGGACTAGCGGGAGCTACGAGCAGTACTTC
TRBJ2-3 . few TRBV24-1 CATSGPSSADTQYF TGTGCCACCAGTGGACCTAGTTCGGCAGATACGCAGTATTTT
TRBJ2-1 TRBD1 . TRBV28 CASSGADRGYEQFF TGTGCCAGCAGTGGGGCGGACAGGGGCTATGAGCAGTTCTTC
TRBJ2-4 . few TRBV12-3/TRBV12-4 CASGLRDVDIQYF TGTGCCAGCGGTCTCCGGGACGTAGACATTCAGTACTTC
TRBJ2-5 TRBD2 . TRBV10-1 CASADTSGSLPDEQYF TGCGCCAGCGCCGATACTAGCGGGAGTTTACCGGATGAGCAGTACTTC
TRBJ2-7 TRBD1 . TRBV28 CASSLGQRSYEQYF TGTGCCAGCAGCTTGGGACAGCGATCCTACGAGCAGTACTTC
TRBJ2-2 . few TRBV6-1 CASSEFFTSGELFF TGTGCCAGCAGTGAATTTTTCACCTCCGGGGAGCTGTTTTTT
TRBJ1-2 TRBD1 . TRBV18 CASLHTGELSGYTF TGTGCCAGCCTTCACACAGGGGAATTAAGCGGCTACACCTTC
TRBJ2-3 . . TRBV10-2 CASSLADFTDTQYF TGCGCCAGCAGTCTAGCTGACTTCACAGATACGCAGTATTTT
TRBJ2-7 . . TRBV29-1 CSVRRTATYEQYF TGCAGCGTTCGCCGGACAGCCACCTACGAGCAGTACTTC
TRBJ2-5 . . TRBV20-1 CSADRGQETQYF TGCAGTGCAGATAGAGGGCAAGAGACCCAGTACTTC
TRBJ2-2 . . TRBV6-2/TRBV6-3 CASRPGPITGELFF TGTGCCAGCAGACCGGGACCTATCACCGGGGAGCTGTTTTTT
TRBJ2-1 TRBD2 few TRBV4-1 CASSHWGGNYNEQFF TGCGCCAGCAGCCACTGGGGGGGGAACTACAATGAGCAGTTCTTC
TRBJ2-3 TRBD2 . TRBV20-1 CSGKWGSGRTDTQYF TGCAGTGGCAAGTGGGGTAGCGGGAGGACAGATACGCAGTATTTT
TRBJ2-3 . . TRBV6-6 CASSYGMGSDTQYF TGTGCCAGCAGTTACGGGATGGGAAGTGATACGCAGTATTTT
TRBJ2-1 TRBD2 . TRBV10-3 CAIGLAGEYEQFF TGTGCCATCGGACTAGCGGGAGAGTATGAGCAGTTCTTC
TRBJ2-7 TRBD1 few TRBV6-2/TRBV6-3 CASRPPGQASYEQYF TGTGCCAGCAGACCCCCGGGACAGGCCTCCTACGAGCAGTACTTC
TRBJ2-7 . many TRBV12-3/TRBV12-4 CASSFGRSSYEQYF TGTGCCAGCAGTTTTGGGAGGAGCTCCTACGAGCAGTACTTC
TRBJ2-2 TRBD1 . TRBV16 CASGAQGAGTGELFF TGTGCCAGCGGCGCTCAGGGGGCAGGCACCGGGGAGCTGTTTTTT
TRBJ2-5 . few TRBV10-1 CASSESAYQETQYF TGCGCCAGCAGTGAGTCGGCCTACCAAGAGACCCAGTACTTC
TRBJ2-7 TRBD2 . TRBV20-1 CSAGGWIGYEQYF TGCAGTGCGGGAGGGTGGATTGGGTACGAGCAGTACTTC
TRBJ2-3 . . TRBV7-9 CASSSFTQSTDTQYF TGTGCCAGCAGCTCCTTTACCCAGAGCACAGATACGCAGTATTTT
TRBJ2-1 . few TRBV5-1 CASSFSVNSYNEQFF TGCGCCAGCAGCTTTAGCGTTAACTCCTACAATGAGCAGTTCTTC
TRBJ2-7 . . TRBV7-9 CASRGWGESSYEQYF TGTGCCAGTCGCGGGTGGGGAGAATCCTCCTACGAGCAGTACTTC
TRBJ2-7 TRBD2 . TRBV18 CASSPLQASGSSYEQYF TGTGCCAGCTCACCCCTACAAGCTAGCGGGAGCTCCTACGAGCAGTACTTC
TRBJ1-5 . . TRBV15 CATSRDTLAVNQPQHF TGTGCCACCAGCAGAGATACCCTGGCAGTCAATCAGCCCCAGCATTTT